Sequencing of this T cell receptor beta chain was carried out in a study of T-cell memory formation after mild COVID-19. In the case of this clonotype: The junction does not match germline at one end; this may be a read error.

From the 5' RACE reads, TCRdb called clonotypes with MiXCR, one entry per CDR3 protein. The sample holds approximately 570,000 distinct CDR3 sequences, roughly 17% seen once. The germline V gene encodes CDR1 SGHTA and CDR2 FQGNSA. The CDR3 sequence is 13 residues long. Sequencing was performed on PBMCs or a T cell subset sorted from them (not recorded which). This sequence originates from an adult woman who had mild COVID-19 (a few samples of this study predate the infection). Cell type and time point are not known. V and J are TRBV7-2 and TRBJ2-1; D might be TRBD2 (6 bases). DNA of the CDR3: TGTGCCAGCAGCTTCTCGCTAGCGACCGCCCCCCTCTTC. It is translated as CASSFSLATAPLF.